These 27 T cell receptor beta chains share one sample of origin, sequenced in a study of technical replicates of blood from a handful of donors. Method: immunoSEQ multiplex PCR; TCRdb's copy keeps in-frame clones and lacks some. Of about 98,000 clones listed, approximately 96% were seen once; the top ten hold over 0.2%. The sequencing input was T cells isolated from PBMCs. The origin of the receptors is a human donor in good health.

The V and J genes are TRBV9 and TRBJ2-5; 8 positions agree with TRBD2. With V trimmed by 0 bases and J by 4 bases, 5 bases remained unmatched. Looked up from germline, CDR1 is SGDLS and CDR2 is YYNGEE. The CDR3 has 15 amino acids. For the CDR3, the DNA is TGTGCCAGCAGCGTAGTAAGCGGGGGTGGAGAGACCCAGTACTTC. The encoded protein is CASSVVSGGGETQYF.

A single count supports this clone. The chain joins TRBV14 to TRBJ2-7, with 10 nucleotides matching TRBD1. CDR1 is SGHDN and CDR2 is FVKESK in the germline V gene. V gave up 9 bases and J gave up 2 bases; unmatched junction bases: 7. The CDR3 sequence is 14 residues long. CDR3 region: CASSPGTGAYEQYF. The DNA of the CDR3 is TGTGCCAGTTCTCCCGGGACAGGGGCCTACGAGCAGTACTTC.

This clone was observed once. This specimen includes other DNA sequences encoding the same CDR3. This chain connects TRBV27 to TRBJ1-2; TRBD1 matches at 7 bases. CDR1 and CDR2 (germline): MNHEY, SMNVEV (reference sequence). The CDR3 contains 13 residues. J lost 2 bases, V lost 3 bases, and 0 bases had no gene match. The CDR3 loop is CASSLDRNYGYTF. CDR3 bases: TGTGCCAGCAGTTTGGACAGGAACTATGGCTACACCTTC.

J is TRBJ2-3 and V is TRBV7-2, with D possibly matching TRBD2 (6 bases). V dropped 4 bases and J dropped 7 bases, with 12 bases sitting between them. This CDR3 has 13 residues. CDR1 and CDR2 (germline): SGHTA, FQGNSA. CDR3 coding DNA: TGTGCCAGCAGCTCGGGACTCTCGTATACGCAGTATTTT. Residues: CASSSGLSYTQYF.

As concerns this clone: This sample includes further DNA sequences coding for the same CDR3. The chain combines TRBV5-1 with TRBJ2-7; 9 bases are shared with TRBD1. The CDR3 sequence is 14 residues long. Trimming at V came to 4 bases and at J to 3 bases, leaving 5 bases not matched to a gene. Germline CDR1 SGHRS, CDR2 YFSETQ. The CDR3 DNA is TGCGCCAGCAGCCCGGGACAGGGTCTCTACGAGCAGTACTTC. It specifies CASSPGQGLYEQYF.

The chain uses TRBV27 and TRBJ2-2; TRBD2 matches 7 bases. The CDR3 spans 15 residues. After removal of 1 base from V and 4 bases from J, the junction contained 3 bases not matched to a gene. CDR1 and CDR2 from the germline V gene are MNHEY and SMNVEV (reference sequence). The CDR3, as DNA: TGTGCCAGCAGTTTATTACGCGGGGGCACCGGGGAGCTGTTTTTT. Protein product: CASSLLRGGTGELFF.

J is TRBJ1-4 and V is TRBV14; D gene unclear. V was shortened by 5 bases and J by 4 bases, with 8 bases between the two germline ends. This CDR3 region has 13 residues. Germline CDR1 and CDR2: SGHDN and FVKESK. CDR3 sequence: CASSDTYNEKLFF. Here the CDR3 DNA reads TGTGCCAGCAGCGACACCTATAATGAAAAACTGTTTTTT.

Of note for this clone: Sequence at one end of the junction differs from germline and may be a read error. The chain joins TRBV18 to TRBJ2-1, with D uncertain. The CDR3 covers 13 residues. Germline lookup yields CDR1 KGHSH and CDR2 LQKENI. In DNA, the CDR3 is TGTGCCAGCTCACCACCCTCCCACAATGAGCAGTTCTTC. Translating it yields CASSPPSHNEQFF.

This chain links TRBV10-3 with TRBJ2-2, with a tentative D call TRBD1 (5 bases). The CDR3 has 16 residues. Trimming took off 7 bases at V and 1 base at J, with 16 bases between the two ends. Germline V lookup: CDR1 ENHRY, CDR2 SYGVKD. This CDR3 is CAINTLDSLNTGELFF. In DNA, the CDR3 is TGTGCCATCAATACCCTTGACAGTTTGAACACCGGGGAGCTGTTTTTT.

The chain is built from TRBV10-3 and TRBJ2-5, with TRBD1 matching over 11 bases. CDR1 is ENHRY, CDR2 SYGVKD, per germline. V shed 3 bases, J shed 2 bases, and the junction held 5 bases outside the gene matches. CDR3 length equals 16 residues. The CDR3 DNA reads TGTGCCATCAGTGACCCGGGACAGGGGGGTCAAGAGACCCAGTACTTC. Amino acids: CAISDPGQGGQETQYF.

The chain carries TRBV30 and TRBJ2-7; unclear D gene. The CDR3 is 17 residues long. The V gene's germline CDR1 is GTSNPN and CDR2 SVGIG (reference sequence). Trimming took off 2 bases at V and 0 bases at J, with 20 bases between the two ends. DNA of the CDR3: TGTGCCTGGAGTAAAACCACCGGTCACTCCATCTCCTACGAGCAGTACTTC. Encoded protein: CAWSKTTGHSISYEQYF.

The rearrangement links TRBV6-5 to TRBJ2-7; perhaps TRBD2 as D (6 bases). The CDR3 runs 14 residues. Germline CDR1 and CDR2: MNHEY and SVGAGI. V lost 6 bases and J lost 1, with 13 bases in between. In nucleotides, the CDR3 is TGTGCCAGCAGCCGGGGACTGGAATCCTACGAGCAGTACTTC. It is translated as CASSRGLESYEQYF.

The chain uses TRBV10-2 and TRBJ1-5; D call uncertain. CDR3 length: 18 amino acids. Deletions cut 3 bases from V and 0 bases from J, with 18 bases between. Germline-derived CDR1 and CDR2 are WSHSY and SAAADI. The CDR3 coding sequence is TGCGCCAGCAGTGAATCGGGGTTCAGTACTTATAGCAATCAGCCCCAGCATTTT. Translating it yields CASSESGFSTYSNQPQHF.

This clone showed up just once. The chain employs TRBV19 and TRBJ1-3, with 10 positions matching TRBD1. Unmatched junction bases numbered 7, after V lost 6 bases and J lost 2 bases. Germline values: CDR1 LNHDA, CDR2 SQIVND (reference sequence). The CDR3 contains 16 residues. CDR3 nucleotides: TGTGCCAGTAGGGGAACCGGGACAGGGGCTGGAAACACCATATATTTT. This codes for CASRGTGTGAGNTIYF.

The genes are TRBV28 and TRBJ2-3; 8 nucleotides agree with TRBD1. Per the germline V gene, CDR1 is MDHEN and CDR2 is SYDVKM. The V gene end was trimmed by 6 bases and the J gene end by 4 bases; junction bases not matched to a gene: 9. This CDR3 contains 15 residues. CDR3 loop: CASSFRGRIADTQYF. The CDR3 DNA reads TGTGCCAGCAGCTTCAGGGGGCGAATCGCAGATACGCAGTATTTT.

The rearrangement uses TRBV29-1 and TRBJ2-1, with 9 bases aligning to TRBD1. Germline-derived CDR1 and CDR2 are SQVTM and ANQGSEA. CDR3 length: 13 amino acids. The J segment lost 10 bases and the V segment lost 5 bases, leaving 9 bases of the junction unmatched. CDR3 in DNA: TGCAGCGTTAGTCCAGACAGGGGGAGCGAGCAGTTCTTC. It is translated as CSVSPDRGSEQFF.

The CDR3 nucleotides read TGTGCCATCAGTGAGTCGACAGGCTGGCTAGGGAATCAGCCCCAGCATTTT. It translates to CAISESTGWLGNQPQHF. The rearrangement uses TRBV10-3 and TRBJ1-5, with D perhaps TRBD1 (6 bases). V gave up 0 bases and J gave up 4 bases, with 16 bases separating them. The germline gives CDR1 ENHRY, CDR2 SYGVKD. The CDR3 sequence is 17 residues long.

The V and J genes are TRBV10-3 and TRBJ2-1; 7 bases are a match to TRBD2. The CDR3 runs 15 residues. J gave up 4 bases and V 2 bases, and 5 bases lay outside the gene matches. Germline V gene lookup returns CDR1 ENHRY and CDR2 SYGVKD. DNA for the CDR3: TGTGCCATCAGTGAGCTTGGGGGGGGATACAATGAGCAGTTCTTC. The encoded protein is CAISELGGGYNEQFF.

The chain joins TRBV29-1 to TRBJ2-4, with TRBD1 identical over 8 bases. The CDR3 has 12 amino acids. CDR1 and CDR2 from the germline V gene are SQVTM and ANQGSEA. V gave up 6 bases and J gave up 7 bases; unmatched junction bases: 5. The CDR3 DNA is TGCAGCGTCGAAAGGACAGGGAACATTCAGTACTTC. Translating gives CSVERTGNIQYF.

This chain joins TRBV30 and TRBJ2-3; possibly TRBD1 for D (5 bases). CDR1 GTSNPN and CDR2 SVGIG come from the germline V gene (reference sequence). The CDR3 has 15 residues. V dropped 0 bases and J dropped 0 bases, with 10 bases sitting between them. For the CDR3, the DNA is TGTGCCTGGAGTGTTGGGGCGTCTAGCACAGATACGCAGTATTTT. It translates to CAWSVGASSTDTQYF.

The chain links TRBV7-6 to TRBJ2-7; 10 bases agree with TRBD2. The CDR3 is 16 residues long. CDR1 and CDR2 (germline): SGHVS, FNYEAQ. V lost 6 bases to trimming and J lost 1 base; unmatched junction nucleotides: 9. CDR3 residues: CASSPRLAGVSYEQYF. The DNA for the CDR3 is TGTGCCAGCAGTCCCCGACTAGCGGGCGTTTCCTACGAGCAGTACTTC.

The chain links TRBV7-9 to TRBJ2-5; D perhaps matches TRBD1 (5 bases). From germline, CDR1 is SEHNR and CDR2 FQNEAQ (reference sequence). The CDR3 is 14 residues long. Deletions cut 5 bases from V and 5 bases from J, with 15 bases between. The CDR3 coding sequence is TGTGCCAGCAGCCCAACAGACAGTCTGGAGACCCAGTACTTC. This codes for CASSPTDSLETQYF. The variable domain in full, with the rest retrieved from reference TRBV7-9 and TRBJ2-5, is DTGVSQNPRHKITKRGQNVTFRCDPISEHNRLYWYRQTLGQGPEFLTYFQNEAQLEKSRLLSDRFSAERPKGSFSTLEIQRTEQGDSAMYLCASSPTDSLETQYFGPGTRLLVL.

The rearrangement uses TRBV7-3 and TRBJ2-3, with 8 bases fitting TRBD2. V trimming: 5 bases; J trimming: 2 bases; junction bases outside the gene matches: 6. The CDR3 totals 15 residues. In germline, CDR1 is SGHTA, CDR2 FQGTGA. The CDR3 coding sequence is TGTGCCAGCAGCGGACAAGCGGGGGCCACAGATACGCAGTATTTT. Its protein product is CASSGQAGATDTQYF.

This clone was recorded a few times. The rearrangement joins TRBV19 to TRBJ2-3, with D possibly TRBD1 on 7 matching bases. The CDR3 has 14 amino acids. With 6 bases removed from V and 9 bases from J, the gap between germline ends came to 19 bases. Germline V gene lookup returns CDR1 LNHDA and CDR2 SQIVND (reference sequence). CDR3 sequence reads: CASRSEIQGGTQYF. CDR3 sequence (DNA): TGTGCCAGTAGAAGCGAGATCCAGGGGGGAACGCAGTATTTT.

The genes are TRBV18 and TRBJ1-5, with D tentatively TRBD1 (6 bases). Germline V gene lookup returns CDR1 KGHSH and CDR2 LQKENI. Trimming took off 5 bases at V and 2 bases at J, with 19 bases between the two ends. There are 17 residues in the CDR3. The CDR3 region is CASSKDSSLRGNQPQHF. The CDR3 DNA sequence: TGTGCCAGCTCAAAGGACAGTTCCCTCAGGGGCAATCAGCCCCAGCATTTT.

CDR3 protein: CAWSAQGSPYEQYF. The CDR3 DNA is TGTGCCTGGAGTGCTCAGGGGTCTCCCTACGAGCAGTACTTC. The gene calls are TRBV30 and TRBJ2-7, with D tentatively TRBD1 (6 bases). CDR1 GTSNPN and CDR2 SVGIG come from the germline V gene (reference sequence). Deletions cut 1 base from V and 2 bases from J, with 12 bases between. The CDR3 is 14 amino acids.

Written as DNA, the CDR3 is TGCGCCAGCAGCCGCCCCCTTGGGACTAGCGGCTACGAGCAGTACTTC. Translation: CASSRPLGTSGYEQYF. The chain joins TRBV4-1 to TRBJ2-7, with 11 bases fitting TRBD2. This CDR3 has 16 amino acids. The ends lost 4 bases at V and 3 bases at J; junction bases unmatched: 8. CDR1 and CDR2 from the germline V gene are MGHRA and YSYEKL.